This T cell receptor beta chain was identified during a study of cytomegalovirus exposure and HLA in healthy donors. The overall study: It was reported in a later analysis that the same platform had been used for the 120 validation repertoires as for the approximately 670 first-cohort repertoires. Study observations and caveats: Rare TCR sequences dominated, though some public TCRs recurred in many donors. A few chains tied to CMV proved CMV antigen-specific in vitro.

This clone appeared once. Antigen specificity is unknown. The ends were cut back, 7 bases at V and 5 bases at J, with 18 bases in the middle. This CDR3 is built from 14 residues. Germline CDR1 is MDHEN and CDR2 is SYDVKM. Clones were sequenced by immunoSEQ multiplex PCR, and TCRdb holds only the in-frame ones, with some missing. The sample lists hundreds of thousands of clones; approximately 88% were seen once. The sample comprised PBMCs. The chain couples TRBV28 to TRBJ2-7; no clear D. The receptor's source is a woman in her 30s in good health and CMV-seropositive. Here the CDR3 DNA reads TGTGCCAGCACTGGTGGGCCCCTCCCCCACGAGCAGTACTTC. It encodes CASTGGPLPHEQYF.